The TCR beta chain described here comes from a study of shared clonotypes between healthy human individuals. Study results and caveats: An anticipated effect of sequencing depth on clonotype sharing among donors was recognized. About 5% of naive CD4 clonotypes were shared across a handful of donors.

About this clone: Its cognate antigen is unknown.

The repertoire was sequenced with immunoSEQ multiplex PCR; TCRdb's copy has only in-frame clones and lacks some. Among roughly 2.2 million clones listed, around 90% were seen once. V was clipped by 4 bases and J by 6 bases, with 21 bases between them. The CDR3 sequence is 16 residues long. The V gene's germline CDR1 is SGHTA and CDR2 FQGTGA. The sample was naive CD4+ T cells from PBMCs. Subset of the sample: CD45RA+ positively selected. This TCR derives from a man younger than 35 in good health. Some clones in this sample may be carry-over from other donors' samples. The chain is built from TRBV7-3 and TRBJ1-1; D is possibly TRBD1 (6 bases). CDR3 nucleotides: TGTGCCAGCAGCTACGGGACAATAGCAATGAGAGCTGAAGCTTTCTTT. Protein sequence: CASSYGTIAMRAEAFF.